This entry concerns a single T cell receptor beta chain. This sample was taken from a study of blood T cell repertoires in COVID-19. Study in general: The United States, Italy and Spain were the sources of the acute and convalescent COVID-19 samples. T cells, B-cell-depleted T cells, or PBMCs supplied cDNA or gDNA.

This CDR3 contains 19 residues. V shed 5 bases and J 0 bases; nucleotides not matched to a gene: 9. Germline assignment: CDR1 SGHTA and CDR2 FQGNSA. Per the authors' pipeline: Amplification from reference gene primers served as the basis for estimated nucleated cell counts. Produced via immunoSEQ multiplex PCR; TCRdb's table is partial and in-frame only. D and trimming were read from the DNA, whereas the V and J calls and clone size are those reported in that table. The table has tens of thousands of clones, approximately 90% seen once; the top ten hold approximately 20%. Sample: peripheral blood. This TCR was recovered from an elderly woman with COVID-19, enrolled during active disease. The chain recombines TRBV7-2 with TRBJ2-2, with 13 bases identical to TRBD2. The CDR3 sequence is CASSPIPGLAGTNTGELFF. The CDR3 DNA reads TGTGCCAGCAGCCCAATTCCGGGACTAGCGGGAACGAACACCGGGGAGCTGTTTTTT.